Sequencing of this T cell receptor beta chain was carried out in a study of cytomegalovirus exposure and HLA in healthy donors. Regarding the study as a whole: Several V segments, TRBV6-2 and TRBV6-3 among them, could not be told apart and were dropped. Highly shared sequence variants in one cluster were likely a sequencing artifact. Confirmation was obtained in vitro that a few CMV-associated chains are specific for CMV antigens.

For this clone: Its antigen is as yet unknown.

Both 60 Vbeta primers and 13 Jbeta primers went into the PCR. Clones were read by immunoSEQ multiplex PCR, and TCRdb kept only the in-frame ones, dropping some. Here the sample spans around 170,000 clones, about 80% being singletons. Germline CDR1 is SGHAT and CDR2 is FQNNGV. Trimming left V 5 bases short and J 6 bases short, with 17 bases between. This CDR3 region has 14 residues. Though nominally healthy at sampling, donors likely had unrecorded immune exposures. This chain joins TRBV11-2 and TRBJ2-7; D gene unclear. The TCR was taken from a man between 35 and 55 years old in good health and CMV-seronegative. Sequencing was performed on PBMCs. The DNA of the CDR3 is TGTGCCAGCAGCGCCCCCCGACTCGAGGCCGAGCAGTACTTC. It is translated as CASSAPRLEAEQYF.